One T cell receptor (beta chain) is described in this entry. Its antigen is currently unknown. At one end the junction does not follow the germline gene, possibly because of a read error. The same CDR3 is also encoded by other DNA sequences in this sample. This record comes from a study of T cells after posttransplantation cyclophosphamide. Assay used: immunoSEQ multiplex PCR; TCRdb lists only in-frame clones, some missing. The table has around 30,000 clones, around 90% seen once. Germline V lookup: CDR1 MNHNS, CDR2 SASEGT. The CDR3 is 17 residues long. Overall study results and limits: Recipient CMV seropositivity and CMV reactivation strongly tracked TRB clonality. Later blood repertoires were often dominated by clones from the donor CD8+ memory compartment. Tissue-infiltrating T cells from skin or gut overlapped little with blood T cells.

The specimen was PBMCs. The gene calls are TRBV6-1 and TRBJ1-6, with TRBD1 identical over 8 bases. The TCR sequence derives from a woman aged 40 to 50 with a blood cancer, CMV-positive, and with a related stem cell donor. In DNA, the CDR3 is TGTGCCAGCAGTGAATTAGGGCAGGGGGCGCTTAATTCCCCCCTCCACTTT. It encodes CASSELGQGALNSPLHF.